The clone carrying this T cell receptor (beta chain) showed up just a few times. The sample is drawn from a study of blood T cell repertoires in COVID-19. Study summary: Whether acute or convalescent, the COVID-19 samples came from the United States, Italy and Spain. Nucleic acid was either cDNA or gDNA, and it came from T cells, B-cell-depleted T cells, or PBMCs.

Original processing notes: Amplification of reference gene primers provided the estimated nucleated cell counts. TCRdb's copy holds only in-frame clones and misses some; the assay was immunoSEQ multiplex PCR. V, J and clone size reflect that table, while D and trimming were determined from the DNA. Among tens of thousands of clones, roughly nine tenths were seen once, and the ten largest hold 25% to 35%. Sequences were obtained from peripheral blood. The source is a human donor in a cohort sampled during active COVID-19.

CDR3 nucleotide sequence: TGTGCCAGCAGCTTACAGGGGAGCTCCTACAATGAGCAGTTCTTC. Amino acid sequence: CASSLQGSSYNEQFF. This chain joins TRBV7-8 and TRBJ2-1; a possible D gene is TRBD1 (6 bases). Per germline, CDR1 SGHVS and CDR2 FQNEAQ. The CDR3 runs to 15 residues. The V and J ends lost 2 bases and 0 bases respectively, with 8 bases between them.